The T cell receptor (beta chain) described here comes from a study of blood T cell repertoires in COVID-19. Study in general: The cDNA or gDNA used as material had been derived from T cells, B-cell-depleted T cells, or PBMCs.

The CDR3 has 16 amino acids. The V gene's germline CDR1 is SGHNT and CDR2 YYREEE (reference sequence). With V trimmed by 0 bases and J by 9 bases, 8 bases remained unmatched. Per the study methods: It was from reference gene primer amplification that nucleated cell counts were estimated. The repertoire was sequenced with immunoSEQ multiplex PCR; TCRdb's copy has only in-frame clones and lacks some. V and J calls and clone size follow that table, whereas D and trimming were derived from the DNA. Seen here are hundreds of thousands of clones, about 89% observed once, and the top ten hold roughly 1.6%. The sequenced sample consisted of peripheral blood. The sequence was collected from a woman aged 40 to 50 who had recovered from COVID-19. This sequence joins TRBV5-4 and TRBJ2-1; TRBD2 matches 11 bases. CDR3: CASSLGNSGGAGEQFF. CDR3 coding DNA: TGTGCCAGCAGCTTGGGGAATAGCGGGGGGGCAGGTGAGCAGTTCTTC.